The clone carrying this T cell receptor (beta chain) was seen at least ten times. Its antigen is still unknown. V lost 6 bases, J lost 6 bases, and 0 bases stayed unmatched. This CDR3 contains 12 residues. Germline V gene data show CDR1 as ENHRY and CDR2 as SYGVKD. This record belongs to a study of identical twins. Study results and caveats: Cord blood beta clonotypes present at high abundance carried fewer insertions; no such pattern appeared in memory repertoires.

Each CDR3 protein is one row after TCRdb ran MiXCR on the 5' RACE reads. The sample consists of approximately 1.8 million distinct CDR3 sequences, 32% of them appearing once. Sequenced input: cord blood. The clonotype originates from a newborn girl in good health. This chain connects TRBV10-3 to TRBJ2-7; 12 positions agree with TRBD2. The CDR3 loop reads CAIRTSGSEQYF. In DNA, the CDR3 is TGTGCCATCAGGACTAGCGGGAGCGAGCAGTACTTC.